A selection of T cell receptor beta chains follows, all from one sample in a study of Ad26.COV2.S vaccination and SARS-CoV-2 variants. TCRdb keeps only in-frame clones here, not all; method: immunoSEQ multiplex PCR. The sample lists around 300,000 clones, 86% occurring once. Sequences were derived from peripheral blood, sampled in a trial of Ad26.COV2.S vaccine versus placebo. These receptors were taken from a person between 18 and 65 years old who received the Ad26.COV2.S COVID-19 vaccine or a placebo. CDR3s include the opening cysteine and the closing phenylalanine or tryptophan. D genes are given only for firm matches. The listing skips clone size in some rows; elsewhere it reads once, few, many or a size class.

DNA	CDR3	V	size	D	J
TGTGCCAGCAGTTCGGGTTCTAACTATGGCTACACCTTC	CASSSGSNYGYTF	TRBV12-3/TRBV12-4	once	-	TRBJ1-2
TGTGCCAGCACCATGGGGGTGAACACTGAAGCTTTCTTT	CASTMGVNTEAFF	TRBV28	-	-	TRBJ1-1
TGTGCCAGCAGTCAGGACAGCAATCAGCCCCAGCATTTT	CASSQDSNQPQHF	TRBV6-2/TRBV6-3	few	-	TRBJ1-5
TGTGCCAGCATCTTTGGCCCAAGGGTAGTCGCGGGAAACACCATATATTTT	CASIFGPRVVAGNTIYF	TRBV7-6	-	-	TRBJ1-3
TGTGCCAGCAGCCCAGGACAGGGGATCGAAAAACTGTTTTTT	CASSPGQGIEKLFF	TRBV3-1/TRBV3-2	-	TRBD1	TRBJ1-4
TGTGCCAGCAGCGAGTCTGTAGGTGGAAACACCATATATTTT	CASSESVGGNTIYF	TRBV11-2	few	-	TRBJ1-3
TGTGCCAGCAGTTTAAGGCCTAGCGGAGCCCAAGAGACCCAGTACTTC	CASSLRPSGAQETQYF	TRBV27	-	TRBD2	TRBJ2-5
TGCGCCAGCAGCCAAGATCGGGGGGGACCCTCTTCTGGAAACACCATATATTTT	CASSQDRGGPSSGNTIYF	TRBV4-3	-	-	TRBJ1-3
TGTGCCAGCAGCTTAGCGGAAGGCAGTAAGTACGAGCAGTACTTC	CASSLAEGSKYEQYF	TRBV7-9	-	-	TRBJ2-7
TGTGCCAGTAGTATCCACCATCGGGGTCGAAACTCACCCCTCCACTTT	CASSIHHRGRNSPLHF	TRBV19	-	-	TRBJ1-6
TGCGCCAGCAGCTTGGATAGGGCAGGGGAGCAGTTCTTC	CASSLDRAGEQFF	TRBV5-1	-	-	TRBJ2-1
TGTGCCAGCAGCTTAGTGCTGGGGGGCAATCAGCCCCAGCATTTT	CASSLVLGGNQPQHF	TRBV7-2	-	-	TRBJ1-5
TGTGCCAGTAGGAACAGGGGGCAACTGGAGGAGCAGTTCTTC	CASRNRGQLEEQFF	TRBV19	-	TRBD1	TRBJ2-1
TGTGCCAGCAGCTTCAGGGGTGGGGGAAATGAAAAACTGTTTTTT	CASSFRGGGNEKLFF	TRBV5-6	-	-	TRBJ1-4
TGTGCCAGCAGCCGACTAACCGGGACCTACGAGCAGTACTTC	CASSRLTGTYEQYF	TRBV28	-	-	TRBJ2-7
TGTGCCAGCCGGACCGAACTACTTGGCTCACCCCTCCACTTT	CASRTELLGSPLHF	TRBV6-5	few	-	TRBJ1-6
TGTGCCAGCAGTTACGATTCACTAGCGGGAGTCACAGATACGCAGTATTTT	CASSYDSLAGVTDTQYF	TRBV28	-	TRBD2	TRBJ2-3
TGTGCCAGCAGTTACCAGGGGGGATTCACTGAAGCTTTCTTT	CASSYQGGFTEAFF	TRBV6-5	-	TRBD1	TRBJ1-1
TGTGCCAGTACCCTGAACCATCAGCCCCAGCATTTT	CASTLNHQPQHF	TRBV19	-	-	TRBJ1-5
TGTGCCAGCAGCTCCGGGGGACAGCCTCTGGGCGAGCAGTACTTC	CASSSGGQPLGEQYF	TRBV11-3	-	-	TRBJ2-7
TGTGCCAGCAGCTTAGCGGGGCGAGGCTACACCTTC	CASSLAGRGYTF	TRBV7-8	-	-	TRBJ1-2
TGTGCCAGCAGCTTAGCCGGGGACGGGGGGACCACAGATACGCAGTATTTT	CASSLAGDGGTTDTQYF	TRBV7-8	few	TRBD2	TRBJ2-3
TGTGCCAGCAGTCAACCGGGACAAGCCTCTAGCACAGATACGCAGTATTTT	CASSQPGQASSTDTQYF	TRBV27	-	-	TRBJ2-3
TGTGCCAGCAGCGTAACAGGACAGAGTAACTATGGCTACACCTTC	CASSVTGQSNYGYTF	TRBV9	-	-	TRBJ1-2
TGTGCCAGCAGTCCGCGGGCCCTGATTGCTGAAGCTTTCTTT	CASSPRALIAEAFF	TRBV27	-	-	TRBJ1-1
TGTGCCAGCAGCAAAGCGCCAGGGGTGGGTCGGGACACCATATATTTT	CASSKAPGVGRDTIYF	TRBV21-1	-	-	TRBJ1-3
TGTGCCAGTAGTCCCCGGGGACCGGTGGTCCGCGAGCAGTACTTC	CASSPRGPVVREQYF	TRBV19	-	-	TRBJ2-7
TGTGCCAGCAGCCTACGACCGGGGTACGACGAGCAGTACTTC	CASSLRPGYDEQYF	TRBV6-2/TRBV6-3	-	-	TRBJ2-7
TGCGCCAGCAGATCTGATTGGAGCGGTGCGTCCTACGAGCAGTACTTC	CASRSDWSGASYEQYF	TRBV4-1	-	-	TRBJ2-7
TGTGCCAGCAGCTTTGGGACTAGCGGGACCAATGAGCAGTTCTTC	CASSFGTSGTNEQFF	TRBV7-2	-	TRBD2	TRBJ2-1
TGTGCCAGCACCCTTGGGAGGGATCATCAGCCCCAGCATTTT	CASTLGRDHQPQHF	TRBV28	once	-	TRBJ1-5
TGTGCCAGCAGCCCGTCGGGTGTAAATTCACCCCTCCACTTT	CASSPSGVNSPLHF	TRBV7-8	-	-	TRBJ1-6
TGTGCCAGCTCACTTACCAGGGGTTCAGGGACAGATACGCAGTATTTT	CASSLTRGSGTDTQYF	TRBV18	-	-	TRBJ2-3
TGTGCCAGCAGCTTGGATCCCCACCCCAATGAGCAGTTCTTC	CASSLDPHPNEQFF	TRBV5-5	few	-	TRBJ2-1
TGTGCCAGCAGCGCAGCCGGGACAGGGAGGCTGATCTCTGAAGCTTTCTTT	CASSAAGTGRLISEAFF	TRBV5-4	-	TRBD1	TRBJ1-1
TGTGCCAGCTCCCAGGGTTTGAACACTGAAGCTTTCTTT	CASSQGLNTEAFF	TRBV2	-	-	TRBJ1-1
TGTGCCAGCAGCTTAGCCCCCGGCCAACCCGAGCAGTACTTC	CASSLAPGQPEQYF	TRBV7-9	-	-	TRBJ2-7
TGTGCCAGCAGCCAGGAGGGACGGTCCAATTCACCCCTCCACTTT	CASSQEGRSNSPLHF	TRBV4-2	-	-	TRBJ1-6
TGTGCCAGCAGTCCACTAGCGAAAGAGACCCAGTACTTC	CASSPLAKETQYF	TRBV28	-	TRBD2	TRBJ2-5
TGTGCCAGCAGCAAAACGACTACCCCGGGCACAGATACGCAGTATTTT	CASSKTTTPGTDTQYF	TRBV5-4	-	-	TRBJ2-3
TGTGCCAGCAGCCCCCAAGACACTGAAGCTTTCTTT	CASSPQDTEAFF	TRBV7-9	-	-	TRBJ1-1
TGTGCCATTCGCGGGGATCGGACAGGCAGCCACGAGACCCAGTACTTC	CAIRGDRTGSHETQYF	TRBV6-4	-	-	TRBJ2-5
TGTGCCAGCAATTCCGGGACTTCTCCCTCTGGAAACACCATATATTTT	CASNSGTSPSGNTIYF	TRBV21-1	once	-	TRBJ1-3
TGTGCCAGCAGTTTGGACATCGCCTACGAGCAGTACTTC	CASSLDIAYEQYF	TRBV27	few	-	TRBJ2-7
TGTGCCAGCAGTAAATTGTCGACACCCGAGTACGAGCAGTACTTC	CASSKLSTPEYEQYF	TRBV28	-	-	TRBJ2-7
TGTGCCAGTAGTCCCCGGACAGGGCGTTGGGCTTTCTTT	CASSPRTGRWAFF	TRBV19	-	TRBD1	TRBJ1-1
TGCGCCAGCAGCCCGGGGATTTTGGACAATGAGCAGTTCTTC	CASSPGILDNEQFF	TRBV4-3	-	-	TRBJ2-1
TGTGCCATGGGGTACGACAGATCTAACTATGGCTACACCTTC	CAMGYDRSNYGYTF	TRBV27	-	-	TRBJ1-2
TGTGCCAGCAGTTACTCTATGGTACCGAACACCTTC	CASSYSMVPNTF	TRBV6-2/TRBV6-3	-	-	TRBJ1-2
TGTGCCACCAGCAGATTGGAGGGATCATACACTGAAGCTTTCTTT	CATSRLEGSYTEAFF	TRBV15	-	-	TRBJ1-1
TGCGCCAGCAGTGAGTCCCCTCGGAGTGAAGCTTTCTTT	CASSESPRSEAFF	TRBV10-1	-	-	TRBJ1-1
TGCAGCGGGGAGGGGGGCTTGTCCGGGGAGCTGTTTTTT	CSGEGGLSGELFF	TRBV29-1	-	-	TRBJ2-2